The clone carrying this TCR beta chain has only a few counts. Its antigen is unknown. MiXCR, applied by TCRdb to the RT-PCR reads, yields one record per CDR3 protein. The sample holds more than 600,000 distinct CDR3 sequences; 18% are singletons and the top ten take about 11%. The sample belongs to a study of response to subunit inactivated influenza vaccine. Study conclusions and caveats: T cells newly recruited by each seasonal influenza vaccination are few, the authors suggested.

Germline V gives CDR1 MGHRA, CDR2 YSYEKL. The ends were cut back, 1 base at V and 0 bases at J, with 15 bases in the middle. The CDR3 totals 17 residues. V gene TRBV4-1 combines with J gene TRBJ1-1, with D maybe TRBD1 (6 bases). Sequenced here: PBMCs from blood, sampled roughly 5 days after vaccination. This sequence originates from a man in his forties or fifties who received an inactivated influenza vaccine. The CDR3 DNA reads TGCGCCAGCAGCCAAGGGCAGGGGCAGTCTATGAACACTGAAGCTTTCTTT. Translation: CASSQGQGQSMNTEAFF.